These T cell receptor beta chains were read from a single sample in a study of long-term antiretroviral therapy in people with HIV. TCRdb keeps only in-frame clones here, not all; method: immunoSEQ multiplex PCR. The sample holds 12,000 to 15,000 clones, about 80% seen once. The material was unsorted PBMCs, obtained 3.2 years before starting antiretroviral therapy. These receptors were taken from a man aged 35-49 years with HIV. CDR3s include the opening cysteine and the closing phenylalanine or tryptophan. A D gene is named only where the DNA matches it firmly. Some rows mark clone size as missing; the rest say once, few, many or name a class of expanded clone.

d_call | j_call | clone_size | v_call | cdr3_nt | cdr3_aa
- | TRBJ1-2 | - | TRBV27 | TGTGCCAGCAGACCCATCGGGTCGGTCGTCAAGGGGGTCTACACCTTC | CASRPIGSVVKGVYTF
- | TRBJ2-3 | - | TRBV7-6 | TGTGCCAGCAGCTTAAGAGGGCCACCAGATACGCAGTATTTT | CASSLRGPPDTQYF
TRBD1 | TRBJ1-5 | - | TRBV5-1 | TGCGCCAGCAGCGCGGGGACAGGAAACAATCAGCCCCAGCATTTT | CASSAGTGNNQPQHF
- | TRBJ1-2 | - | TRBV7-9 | TGTGCCAGCAGCTCTTTAGGGGCCCATGGCTACACCTTC | CASSSLGAHGYTF
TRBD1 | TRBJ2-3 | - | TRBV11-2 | TGTGCCAGCATGAACAGGGGAACAGATACGCAGTATTTT | CASMNRGTDTQYF
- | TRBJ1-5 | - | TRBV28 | TGTGCCAGCAGTTTACAGATTTATAGCAATCAGCCCCAGCATTTT | CASSLQIYSNQPQHF
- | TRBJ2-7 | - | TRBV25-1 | TGTGCCAGCAGTGAACCGGGACCCCGCTACGAGCAGTACTTC | CASSEPGPRYEQYF
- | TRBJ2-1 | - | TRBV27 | TGTGCCAGCAGTTTATCCCGCCAGCCGGAGTACAATGAGCAGTTCTTC | CASSLSRQPEYNEQFF
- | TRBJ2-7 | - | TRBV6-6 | TGTGCCAGCAGCTCCTGGGACGAGCAGTACTTC | CASSSWDEQYF
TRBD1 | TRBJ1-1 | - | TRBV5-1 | TGCGCCAGCAGCTTGGATGCAGGGGGCACTGAAGCTTTCTTT | CASSLDAGGTEAFF
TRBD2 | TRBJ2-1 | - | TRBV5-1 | TGCGCCAGCAGCTTTGGATCCGGACTAGCTGCGAATGAGCAGTTCTTC | CASSFGSGLAANEQFF
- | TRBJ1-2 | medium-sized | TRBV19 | TGTGCCAGTAGTCTAGACAGTCTCAACTATGGCTACACCTTC | CASSLDSLNYGYTF
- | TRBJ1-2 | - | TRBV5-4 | TGTGCCAGCAGCTTCGCGGGGGGGTATTACTATGGCTACACCTTC | CASSFAGGYYYGYTF
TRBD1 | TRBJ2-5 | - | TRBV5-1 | TGCGCCAGCAGCCCCCGACAGGGGATTCAAGAGACCCAGTACTTC | CASSPRQGIQETQYF
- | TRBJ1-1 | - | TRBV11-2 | TGTGCCAGCAGCTTATTTGGCGGGGGGGTGGGAACTGAAGCTTTCTTT | CASSLFGGGVGTEAFF
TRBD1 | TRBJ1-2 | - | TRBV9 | TGTGCCAGCAGCGTTACAGGGGGAGCTAACTATGGCTACACCTTC | CASSVTGGANYGYTF
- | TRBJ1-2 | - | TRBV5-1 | TGCGCCAGCAGCTTGGAGACAGGATCCTATGGCTACACCTTC | CASSLETGSYGYTF
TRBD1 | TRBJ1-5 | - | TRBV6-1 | TGTGCCAGCAGTGATCATGGGACAGGGACAGGGTATCAGCCCCAGCATTTT | CASSDHGTGTGYQPQHF
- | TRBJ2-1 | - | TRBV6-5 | TGTGCCAGCAGTTACTCATTTGCGGAAATCTACAATGAGCAGTTCTTC | CASSYSFAEIYNEQFF
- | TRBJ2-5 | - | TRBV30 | TGTGCCTGGAGTAGATTCGGGGAGACCCAGTACTTC | CAWSRFGETQYF
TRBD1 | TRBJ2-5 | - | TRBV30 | TGTGCCTGGACCGGGGCGCCACAGGGGGAAGAGACCCAGTACTTC | CAWTGAPQGEETQYF
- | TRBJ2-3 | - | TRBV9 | TGTGCCAGCAGCGTAGCGGGCTTGGCCAGGGAAATTAGGTATTTT | CASSVAGLAREIRYF
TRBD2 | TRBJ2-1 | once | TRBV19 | TGTGCCAGTAGGGAACTAGCGAGCTCCTACAATGAGCAGTTCTTC | CASRELASSYNEQFF
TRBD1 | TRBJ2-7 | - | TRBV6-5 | TGTGCCAGCAGTTTCCAGGGGGCCTACGAGCAGTACTTC | CASSFQGAYEQYF
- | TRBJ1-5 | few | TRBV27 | TGTGCCATCAACCCGGGGAGGGTTAGCAATCAGCCCCAGCATTTT | CAINPGRVSNQPQHF
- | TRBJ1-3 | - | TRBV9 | TGTGCCAGCAGCGTAGCTGCAGGCTCTGGAAACACCATATATTTT | CASSVAAGSGNTIYF
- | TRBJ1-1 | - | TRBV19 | TGTGCCAGTAGTAGAGGGGTGCACACTGAAGCTTTCTTT | CASSRGVHTEAFF
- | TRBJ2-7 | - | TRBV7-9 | TGTGCCAGCAGCTTAGCAACGACTCTCGTGGAGCAGTACTTC | CASSLATTLVEQYF
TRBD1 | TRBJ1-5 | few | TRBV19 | TGTGCCAGTAGAGGGACAGGGGGCGCAGGCCAGCCCCAGCATTTT | CASRGTGGAGQPQHF
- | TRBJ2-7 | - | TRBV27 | TGTGCCAGCAGTTTAGGGTCGACTTACGAGCAGTACTTC | CASSLGSTYEQYF
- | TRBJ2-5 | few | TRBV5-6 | TGTGCCAGCAGCTTGGTCGTCCGCGAGACCCAGTACTTC | CASSLVVRETQYF
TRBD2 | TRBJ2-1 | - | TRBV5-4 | TGTGCCAGCAGCCAGAGGACTAGCGTCGGGGAGCAGTTCTTC | CASSQRTSVGEQFF
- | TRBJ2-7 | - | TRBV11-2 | TGTGCCAGCAGCTTACATAGCATCACCTACGAGCAGTACTTC | CASSLHSITYEQYF
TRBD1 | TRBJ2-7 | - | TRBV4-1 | TGCGCCAGCAGCCAGGGGACAGGGGGCCTTTACGAGCAGTACTTC | CASSQGTGGLYEQYF
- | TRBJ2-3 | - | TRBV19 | TGTGCCAGTAGTATTGGCGGGCCGGGCACAGATACGCAGTATTTT | CASSIGGPGTDTQYF
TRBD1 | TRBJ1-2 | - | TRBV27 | TGTGCCAGCAGTTTGGTAGCCAGGGGGGGCTATGGCTACACCTTC | CASSLVARGGYGYTF
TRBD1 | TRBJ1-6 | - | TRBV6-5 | TGTGCCAGCAGTTTAGGACAGGGGAAATCACCCCTCCACTTT | CASSLGQGKSPLHF
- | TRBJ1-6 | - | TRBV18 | TGTGCCAGCTCACCACCCTCGACAGGTCTTAATTCACCCCTCCACTTT | CASSPPSTGLNSPLHF
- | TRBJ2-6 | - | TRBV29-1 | TGCAGCGTGCTCCCAGGCTCTGGGGCCAACGTCCTGACTTTC | CSVLPGSGANVLTF
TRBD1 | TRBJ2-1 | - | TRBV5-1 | TGCGCCAGTAGAGCCGGGACAGGGGGCCCGTTGGGCTACAATGAGCAGTTCTTC | CASRAGTGGPLGYNEQFF
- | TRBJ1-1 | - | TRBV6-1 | TGTGCCAGCCACACGGGGGGCACTGAAGCTTTCTTT | CASHTGGTEAFF
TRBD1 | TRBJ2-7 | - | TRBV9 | TGTGCCAGCAGCGCCGCGGCAGGGACAGGGATCTTTTACGAGCAGTACTTC | CASSAAAGTGIFYEQYF
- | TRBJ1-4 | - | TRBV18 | TGTGCCAGCTCACCATTGACAGGAAGCGGCGAAAAACTGTTTTTT | CASSPLTGSGEKLFF
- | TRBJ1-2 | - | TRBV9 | TGTGCCAGCAGCGTAGCTACCCATAACTATGGCTACACCTTC | CASSVATHNYGYTF
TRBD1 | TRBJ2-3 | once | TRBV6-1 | TGTGCCAGCAGTGAGTGGGGCAGGGGGAACGCAGATACGCAGTATTTT | CASSEWGRGNADTQYF
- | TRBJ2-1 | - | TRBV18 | TGTGCCAGCTCACAGGAGACAGACAATGAGCAGTTCTTC | CASSQETDNEQFF
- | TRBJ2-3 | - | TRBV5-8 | TGTGCCAGCAGCTTGGAAGGGTTCGCAGATACGCAGTATTTT | CASSLEGFADTQYF
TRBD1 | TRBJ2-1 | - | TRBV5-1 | TGCGCCAGCAGCCCGGGGACAGGGTTTGAGCAGTTCTTC | CASSPGTGFEQFF
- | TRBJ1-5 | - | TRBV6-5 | TGTGCCAGCAGCCCGGGGGGGGTCGGTCAGCCCCAGCATTTT | CASSPGGVGQPQHF
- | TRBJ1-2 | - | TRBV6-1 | TGTGCCAGCAGCGCCCCAGGGGCGTATGGCTACACCTTC | CASSAPGAYGYTF
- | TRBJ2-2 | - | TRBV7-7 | TGTGCCAGCAGCCCGGGGCGGACCGGGGAGCTGTTTTTT | CASSPGRTGELFF
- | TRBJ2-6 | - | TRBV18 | TGTGCCAGCTCACCAGAGGGACACCGAGAGGGGGCCAACGTCCTGACTTTC | CASSPEGHREGANVLTF
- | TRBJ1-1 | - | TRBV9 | TGTGCCAGCAGCGCCGCGGGCGGGGGAGGGACTGAAGCTTTCTTT | CASSAAGGGGTEAFF
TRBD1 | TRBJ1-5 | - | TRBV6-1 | TGTGCCAGCAGGACAGGGTTGATCAATCAGCCCCAGCATTTT | CASRTGLINQPQHF
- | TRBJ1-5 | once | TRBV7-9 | TGTGCCAGCAGCGGACCGTCTCAGCCCCAGCATTTT | CASSGPSQPQHF